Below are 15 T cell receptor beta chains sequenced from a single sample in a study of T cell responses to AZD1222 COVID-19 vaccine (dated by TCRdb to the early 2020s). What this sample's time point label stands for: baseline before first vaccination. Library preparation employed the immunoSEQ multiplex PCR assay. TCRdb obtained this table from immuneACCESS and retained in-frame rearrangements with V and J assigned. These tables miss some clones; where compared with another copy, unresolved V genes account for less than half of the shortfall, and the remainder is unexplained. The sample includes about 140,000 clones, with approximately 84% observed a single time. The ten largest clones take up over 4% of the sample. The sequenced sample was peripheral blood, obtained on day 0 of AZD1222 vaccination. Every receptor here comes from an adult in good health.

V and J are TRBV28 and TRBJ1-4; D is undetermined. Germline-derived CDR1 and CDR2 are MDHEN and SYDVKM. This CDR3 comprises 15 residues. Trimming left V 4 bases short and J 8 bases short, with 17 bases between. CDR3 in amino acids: CASSSPRGLGEKLFF. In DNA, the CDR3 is TGTGCCAGCAGTTCCCCGAGAGGGCTAGGAGAAAAACTGTTTTTT.

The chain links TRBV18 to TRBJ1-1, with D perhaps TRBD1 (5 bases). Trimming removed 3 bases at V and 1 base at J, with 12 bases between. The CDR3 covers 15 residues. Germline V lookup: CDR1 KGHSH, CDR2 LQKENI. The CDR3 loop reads CASSPKRGPNTEAFF. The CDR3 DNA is TGTGCCAGCTCACCCAAAAGGGGACCGAACACTGAAGCTTTCTTT.

The CDR3 reads CASSRRQGQSEKLFF. The CDR3 bases are TGTGCCAGCAGCCGAAGACAGGGCCAAAGTGAAAAACTGTTTTTT. V usage is TRBV5-6 and J usage is TRBJ1-4, with TRBD1 identical over 7 bases. The J segment lost 7 bases and the V segment lost 4 bases, leaving 10 bases of the junction unmatched. Germline loops: CDR1 SGHDT, CDR2 YYEEEE. The CDR3 totals 15 residues.

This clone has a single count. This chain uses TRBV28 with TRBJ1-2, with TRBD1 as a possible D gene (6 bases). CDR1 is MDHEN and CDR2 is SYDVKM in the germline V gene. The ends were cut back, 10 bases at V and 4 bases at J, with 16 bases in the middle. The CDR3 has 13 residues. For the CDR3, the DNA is TGTGCCACCCATGGGGGGGCTCTCTATGGCTACACCTTC. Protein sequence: CATHGGALYGYTF.

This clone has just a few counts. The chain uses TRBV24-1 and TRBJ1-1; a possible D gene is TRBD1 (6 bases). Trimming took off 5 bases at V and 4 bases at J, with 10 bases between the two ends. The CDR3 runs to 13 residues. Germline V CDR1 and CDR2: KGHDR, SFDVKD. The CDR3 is CATSVGRGTEAFF. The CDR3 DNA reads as TGTGCCACCAGTGTCGGCAGGGGCACTGAAGCTTTCTTT.

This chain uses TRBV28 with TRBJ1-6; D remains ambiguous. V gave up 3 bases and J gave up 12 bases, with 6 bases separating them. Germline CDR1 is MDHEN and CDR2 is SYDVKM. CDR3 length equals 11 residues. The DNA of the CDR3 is TGTGCCAGCAGTTTGGGAGGACCCCTCCACTTT. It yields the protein CASSLGGPLHF.

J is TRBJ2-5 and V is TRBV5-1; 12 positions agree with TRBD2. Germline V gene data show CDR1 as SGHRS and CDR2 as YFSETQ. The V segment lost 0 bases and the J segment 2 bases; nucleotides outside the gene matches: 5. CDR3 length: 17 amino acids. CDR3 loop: CASSLVLAGGPQETQYF. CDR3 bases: TGCGCCAGCAGCTTGGTACTAGCGGGGGGTCCACAAGAGACCCAGTACTTC.

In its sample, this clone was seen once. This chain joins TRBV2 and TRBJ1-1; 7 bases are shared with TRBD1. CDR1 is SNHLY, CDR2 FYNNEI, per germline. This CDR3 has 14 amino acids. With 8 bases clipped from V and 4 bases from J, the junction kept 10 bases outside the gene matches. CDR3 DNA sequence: TGTGCCAGCGAAGGGACAGACCGGGGCACTGAAGCTTTCTTT. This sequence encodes CASEGTDRGTEAFF.

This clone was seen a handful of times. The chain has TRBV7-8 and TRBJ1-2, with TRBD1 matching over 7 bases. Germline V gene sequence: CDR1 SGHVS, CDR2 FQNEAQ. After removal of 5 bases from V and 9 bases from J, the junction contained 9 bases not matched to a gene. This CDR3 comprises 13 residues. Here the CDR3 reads CASSPRRQGRYTF. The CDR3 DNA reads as TGTGCCAGCAGCCCGAGACGACAGGGCCGCTACACCTTC.

CDR3 nucleotides: TGTGCCAGCACGTCATGGGGCTCCTACGAGCAGTACTTC. It specifies CASTSWGSYEQYF. This chain joins TRBV6-5 and TRBJ2-7; D not certain. This CDR3 has 13 amino acids. Germline CDR1 is MNHEY and CDR2 is SVGAGI. Between the trimmed V and J ends, which lost 7 bases and 0 bases, there was a span of 10 bases.

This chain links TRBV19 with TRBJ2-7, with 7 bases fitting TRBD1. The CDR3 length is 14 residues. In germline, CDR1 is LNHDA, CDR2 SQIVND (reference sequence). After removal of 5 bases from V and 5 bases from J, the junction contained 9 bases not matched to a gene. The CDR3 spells CASSSTGIGDEQYF. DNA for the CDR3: TGTGCCAGTAGTTCGACAGGGATCGGCGACGAGCAGTACTTC.

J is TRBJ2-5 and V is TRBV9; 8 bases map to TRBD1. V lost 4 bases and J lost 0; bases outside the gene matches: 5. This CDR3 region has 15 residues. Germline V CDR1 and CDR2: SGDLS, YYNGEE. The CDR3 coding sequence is TGTGCCAGCAGCCCCTGGGACAGGTACCAAGAGACCCAGTACTTC. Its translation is CASSPWDRYQETQYF.

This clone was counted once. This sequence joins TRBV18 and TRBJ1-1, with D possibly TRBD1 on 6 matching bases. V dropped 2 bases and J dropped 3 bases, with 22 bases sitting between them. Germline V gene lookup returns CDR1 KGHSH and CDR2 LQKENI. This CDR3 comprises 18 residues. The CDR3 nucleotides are TGTGCCAGCTCACCAGTGGTAACGACCTGGGGGCTGGACACTGAAGCTTTCTTT. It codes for CASSPVVTTWGLDTEAFF.

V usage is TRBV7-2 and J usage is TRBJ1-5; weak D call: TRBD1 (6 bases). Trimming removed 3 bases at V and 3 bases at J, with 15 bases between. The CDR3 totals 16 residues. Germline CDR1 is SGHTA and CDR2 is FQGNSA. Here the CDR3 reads CASSLGTSPSNQPQHF. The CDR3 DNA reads TGTGCCAGCAGCTTGGGGACATCCCCCTCCAATCAGCCCCAGCATTTT. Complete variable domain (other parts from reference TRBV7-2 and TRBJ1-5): GAGVSQSPSNKVTEKGKDVELRCDPISGHTALYWYRQSLGQGLEFLIYFQGNSAPDKSGLPSDRFSAERTGGSVSTLTIQRTQQEDSAVYLCASSLGTSPSNQPQHFGDGTRLSIL.

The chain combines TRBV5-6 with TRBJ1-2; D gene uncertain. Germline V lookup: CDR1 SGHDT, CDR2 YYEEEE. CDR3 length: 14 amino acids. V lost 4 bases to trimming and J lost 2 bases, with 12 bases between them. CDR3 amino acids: CASSHKQQNYGYTF. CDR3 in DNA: TGTGCCAGCAGCCATAAACAGCAAAACTATGGCTACACCTTC.